These 7 T cell receptor beta chains came from one sample sequenced in a study of post-analysis software for immune sequencing data. Findings of the study overall: With TRBV5-6, TRBV5-1 and TRBV20-1 included, several TRBV segments were more frequent in patients than in controls.

Carried by the TCR beta cDNA libraries were unique molecular identifiers. TCRdb fed the PCR reads into MiXCR, producing one record per CDR3 protein. The sample includes 820,000 or so distinct CDR3 sequences, roughly 58% of them seen just once. Their recognized antigens are unknown. The specimen sequenced was blood. The receptors shown here come from a girl aged 5 to 17 with multiple sclerosis.

The chain has TRBV19 and TRBJ2-7; 11 bases are shared with TRBD2. The J segment lost 4 bases and the V segment lost 3 bases, leaving 8 bases of the junction unmatched. The CDR3 loop spans 16 amino acids. CDR1 is LNHDA, CDR2 SQIVND, per germline (reference sequence). CDR3 sequence reads: CASSIALAGGSYEQYF. The CDR3 coding sequence is TGTGCCAGTAGTATTGCCCTAGCGGGGGGCTCTTACGAGCAGTACTTC.

The chain joins TRBV3-1 to TRBJ2-5; 8 nucleotides agree with TRBD2. The end of the DNA fits TRBJ2-7 better, so the J call may be wrong. Germline assignment: CDR1 LGHDT and CDR2 YNNKEL (reference sequence). The CDR3 is 14 residues long. CDR3 region: CASEPSGRVYEQYF. The DNA for the CDR3 is TGTGCCAGCGAACCGAGCGGGAGAGTCTACGAGCAGTACTTC.

This chain joins TRBV5-1 and TRBJ2-5; D is unresolved. The CDR3 is 14 residues long. The V and J ends lost 0 bases and 4 bases respectively, with 10 bases between them. Germline CDR1 is SGHRS and CDR2 is YFSETQ. CDR3 nucleotide sequence: TGCGCCAGCAGCTTGGATCTCGGCCCAGAGACCCAGTACTTC. Its protein is CASSLDLGPETQYF.

The V gene is TRBV5-1, the J gene TRBJ2-4, with 7 bases fitting TRBD2. The J call is in doubt because the DNA end fits TRBJ2-7 better. Germline values: CDR1 SGHRS, CDR2 YFSETQ. The CDR3 covers 14 residues. CDR3 sequence (DNA): TGCGCCAGCAGCTCGCAGACTAGCTTCCACGAGCAGTACTTC. Protein: CASSSQTSFHEQYF.

The chain is built from TRBV20-1 and TRBJ2-1; 9 bases are shared with TRBD2. This CDR3 has 15 residues. Germline trimming cut 3 bases from V and 9 bases from J; bases unmatched to any gene: 12. The V gene's germline CDR1 is DFQATT and CDR2 SNEGSKA (reference sequence). In nucleotides, the CDR3 is TGCAGTGCTAGTTACGGGACCGGGACTAGCACTGAGCAGTTCTTC. The encoded protein is CSASYGTGTSTEQFF.

This chain uses TRBV5-1 with TRBJ2-3; D might be TRBD1 (6 bases). The germline gives CDR1 SGHRS, CDR2 YFSETQ. V was clipped by 4 bases and J by 2 bases, with 14 bases between them. The CDR3 sequence is 15 residues long. This CDR3 is CASSNRDTDTDTQYF. CDR3 nucleotide sequence: TGCGCCAGCAGCAACCGGGACACGGACACAGATACGCAGTATTTT.

This chain links TRBV6-1 with TRBJ1-2, with TRBD1 identical over 10 bases. This CDR3 spans 17 amino acids. Germline V gene lookup returns CDR1 MNHNS and CDR2 SASEGT. V gave up 5 bases and J gave up 5 bases; unmatched junction bases: 14. CDR3 residues: CASSRKTGGQSLYGYTF. For the CDR3, the DNA is TGTGCCAGCAGTCGAAAGACAGGGGGCCAAAGTCTATATGGCTACACCTTC.